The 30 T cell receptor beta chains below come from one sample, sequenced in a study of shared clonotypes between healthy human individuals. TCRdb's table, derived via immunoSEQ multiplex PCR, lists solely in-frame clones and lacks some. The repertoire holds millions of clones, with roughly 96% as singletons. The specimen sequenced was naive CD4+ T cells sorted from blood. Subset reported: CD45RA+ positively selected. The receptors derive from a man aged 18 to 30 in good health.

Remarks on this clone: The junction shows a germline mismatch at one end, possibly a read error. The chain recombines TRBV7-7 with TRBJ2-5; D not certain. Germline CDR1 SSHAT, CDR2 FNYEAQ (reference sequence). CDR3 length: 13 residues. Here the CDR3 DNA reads TGTGCTAGCAGCGAAGGGATCTGGGAGACCCAGTACTTC. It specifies CASSEGIWETQYF. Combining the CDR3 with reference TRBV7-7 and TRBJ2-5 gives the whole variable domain GAGVSQSPRYKVTKRGQDVTLRCDPISSHATLYWYQQALGQGPEFLTYFNYEAQPDKSGLPSDRFSAERPEGSISTLTIQRTEQRDSAMYRCASSEGIWETQYFGPGTRLLVL.

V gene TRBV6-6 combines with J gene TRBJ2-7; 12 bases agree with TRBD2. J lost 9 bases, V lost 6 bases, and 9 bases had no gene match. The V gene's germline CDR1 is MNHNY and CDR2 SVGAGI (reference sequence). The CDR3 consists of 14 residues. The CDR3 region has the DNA TGTGCCAGCAGGGAGTCGCAACTAGCGGGGGGGCAGTACTTC. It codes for CASRESQLAGGQYF.

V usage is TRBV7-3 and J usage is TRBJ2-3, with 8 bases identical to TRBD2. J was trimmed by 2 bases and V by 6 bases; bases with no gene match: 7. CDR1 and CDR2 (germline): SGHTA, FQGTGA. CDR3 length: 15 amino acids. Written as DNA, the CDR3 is TGTGCCAGCAGTCTTAGCGGGGACCCCACAGATACGCAGTATTTT. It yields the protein CASSLSGDPTDTQYF.

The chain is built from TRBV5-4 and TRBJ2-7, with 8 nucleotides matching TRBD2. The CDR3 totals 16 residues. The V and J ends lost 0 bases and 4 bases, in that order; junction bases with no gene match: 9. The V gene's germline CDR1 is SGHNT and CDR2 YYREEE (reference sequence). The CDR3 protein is CASSLAQRGPSYEQYF. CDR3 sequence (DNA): TGTGCCAGCAGCTTGGCTCAGCGGGGGCCCTCGTACGAGCAGTACTTC.

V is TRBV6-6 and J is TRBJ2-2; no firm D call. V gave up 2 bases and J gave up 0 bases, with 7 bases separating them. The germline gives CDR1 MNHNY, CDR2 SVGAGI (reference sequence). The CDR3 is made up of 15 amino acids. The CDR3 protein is CASSYAGANTGELFF. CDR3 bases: TGTGCCAGCAGTTACGCAGGAGCGAACACCGGGGAGCTGTTTTTT.

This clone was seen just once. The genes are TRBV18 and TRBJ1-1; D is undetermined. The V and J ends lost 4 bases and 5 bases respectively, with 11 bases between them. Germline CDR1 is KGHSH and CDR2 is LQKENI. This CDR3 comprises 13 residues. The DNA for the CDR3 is TGTGCCAGCTCACTGAAAGATCGTACTGAAGCTTTCTTT. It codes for CASSLKDRTEAFF.

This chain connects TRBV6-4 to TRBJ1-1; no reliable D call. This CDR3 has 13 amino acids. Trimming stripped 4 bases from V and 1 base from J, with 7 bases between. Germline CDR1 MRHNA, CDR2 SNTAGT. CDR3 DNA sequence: TGTGCCAGCAGTGGAGAGGGGAACACTGAAGCTTTCTTT. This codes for CASSGEGNTEAFF.

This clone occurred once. CDR3 in amino acids: CASSKTGVGTEAFF. CDR3 in DNA: TGTGCCAGCAGTAAGACAGGGGTTGGCACTGAAGCTTTCTTT. V usage is TRBV6-6 and J usage is TRBJ1-1; 8 nucleotides match TRBD1. V dropped 5 bases and J dropped 4; count of bases not matched to a gene: 6. This CDR3 contains 14 residues. Per germline, CDR1 MNHNY and CDR2 SVGAGI (reference sequence).

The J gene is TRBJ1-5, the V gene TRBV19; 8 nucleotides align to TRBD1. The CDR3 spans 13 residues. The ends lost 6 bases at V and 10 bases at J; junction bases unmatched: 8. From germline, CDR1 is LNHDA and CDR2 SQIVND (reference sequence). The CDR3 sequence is CASRSSRGLPQHF. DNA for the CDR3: TGTGCCAGTAGGAGTTCCAGGGGGCTCCCCCAGCATTTT.

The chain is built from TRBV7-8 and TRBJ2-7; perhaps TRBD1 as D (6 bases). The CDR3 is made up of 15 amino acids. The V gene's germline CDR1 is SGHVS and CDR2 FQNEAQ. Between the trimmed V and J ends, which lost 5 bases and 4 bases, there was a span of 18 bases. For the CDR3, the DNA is TGTGCCAGCAGCCCCGCGACAGGAATTGTGTACGAGCAGTACTTC. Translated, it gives CASSPATGIVYEQYF.

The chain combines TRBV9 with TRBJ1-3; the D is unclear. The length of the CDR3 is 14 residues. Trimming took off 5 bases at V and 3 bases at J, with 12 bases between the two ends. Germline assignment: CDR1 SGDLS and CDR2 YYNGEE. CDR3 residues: CASSKRQNGNTIYF. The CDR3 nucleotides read TGTGCCAGCAGTAAAAGACAAAATGGAAACACCATATATTTT.

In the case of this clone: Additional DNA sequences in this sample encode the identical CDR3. The chain's CDR3 is CASAQETQYF. CDR3 nucleotides: TGTGCCAGCGCGCAGGAGACCCAGTACTTC. The genes are TRBV2 and TRBJ2-5; unclear D gene. Germline assignment: CDR1 SNHLY and CDR2 FYNNEI. This CDR3 has 10 amino acids. Trimming shortened V by 8 bases and J by 5 bases, and 6 bases separated the two germline ends.

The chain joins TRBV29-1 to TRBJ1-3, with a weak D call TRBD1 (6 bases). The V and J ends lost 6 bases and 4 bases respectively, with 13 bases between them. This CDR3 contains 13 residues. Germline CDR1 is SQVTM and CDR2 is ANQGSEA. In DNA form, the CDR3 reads TGCAGCGTCGCTACAGGGTCCGGAAACACCATATATTTT. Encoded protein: CSVATGSGNTIYF.

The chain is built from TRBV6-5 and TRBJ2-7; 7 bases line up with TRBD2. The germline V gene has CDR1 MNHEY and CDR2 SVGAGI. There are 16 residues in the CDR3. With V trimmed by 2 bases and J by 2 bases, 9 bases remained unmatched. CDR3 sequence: CASSYGTRGGTYEQYF. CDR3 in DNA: TGTGCCAGCAGTTACGGGACTCGGGGAGGGACCTACGAGCAGTACTTC.

CDR3 sequence: CASSLTGLAGTGELFF. The CDR3 bases are TGTGCCAGCAGCTTAACGGGACTAGCGGGGACCGGGGAGCTGTTTTTT. This chain joins TRBV28 and TRBJ2-2, with TRBD2 matching 13 bases. The germline gives CDR1 MDHEN, CDR2 SYDVKM. The CDR3 is 16 residues long. With V trimmed by 6 bases and J by 5 bases, 6 bases remained unmatched. The entire variable domain, with the rest obtained from reference TRBV28 and TRBJ2-2, is as follows: DVKVTQSSRYLVKRTGEKVFLECVQDMDHENMFWYRQDPGLGLRLIYFSYDVKMKEKGDIPEGYSVSREKKERFSLILESASTNQTSMYLCASSLTGLAGTGELFFGEGSRLTVL.

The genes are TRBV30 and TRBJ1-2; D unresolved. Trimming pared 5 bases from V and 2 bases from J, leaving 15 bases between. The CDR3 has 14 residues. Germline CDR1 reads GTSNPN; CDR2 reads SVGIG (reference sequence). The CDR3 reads CAWSLSGANYGYTF. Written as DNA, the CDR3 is TGTGCCTGGTCCCTTTCAGGAGCCAACTATGGCTACACCTTC.

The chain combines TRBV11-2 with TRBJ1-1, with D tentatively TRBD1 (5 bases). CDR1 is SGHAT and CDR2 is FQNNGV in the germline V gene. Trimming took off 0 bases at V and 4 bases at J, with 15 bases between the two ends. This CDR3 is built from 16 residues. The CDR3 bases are TGTGCCAGCAGCTTAGATATTGGGGGTGGAGGCACTGAAGCTTTCTTT. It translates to CASSLDIGGGGTEAFF. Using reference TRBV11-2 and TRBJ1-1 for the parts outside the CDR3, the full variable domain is EAGVAQSPRYKIIEKRQSVAFWCNPISGHATLYWYQQILGQGPKLLIQFQNNGVVDDSQLPKDRFSAERLKGVDSTLKIQPAKLEDSAVYLCASSLDIGGGGTEAFFGQGTRLTVV.

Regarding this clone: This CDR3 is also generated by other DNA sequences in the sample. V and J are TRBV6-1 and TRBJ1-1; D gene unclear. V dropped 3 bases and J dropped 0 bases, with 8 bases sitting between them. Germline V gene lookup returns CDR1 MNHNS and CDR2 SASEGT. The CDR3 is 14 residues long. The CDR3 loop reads CASSEGSMNTEAFF. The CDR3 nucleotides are TGTGCCAGCAGTGAGGGGTCGATGAACACTGAAGCTTTCTTT.

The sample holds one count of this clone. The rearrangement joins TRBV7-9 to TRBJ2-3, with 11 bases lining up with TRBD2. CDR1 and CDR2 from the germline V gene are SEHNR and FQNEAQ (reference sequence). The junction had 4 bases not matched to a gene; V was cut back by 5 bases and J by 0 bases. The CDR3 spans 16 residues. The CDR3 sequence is CASSLGLAVSTDTQYF. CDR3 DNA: TGTGCCAGCAGCCTGGGACTAGCGGTTAGCACAGATACGCAGTATTTT.

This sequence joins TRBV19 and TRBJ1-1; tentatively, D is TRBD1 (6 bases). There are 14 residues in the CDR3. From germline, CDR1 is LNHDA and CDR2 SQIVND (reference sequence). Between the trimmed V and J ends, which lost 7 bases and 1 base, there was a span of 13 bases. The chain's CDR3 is CASNSKGENTEAFF. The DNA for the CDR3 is TGTGCCAGTAACTCTAAGGGGGAGAACACTGAAGCTTTCTTT.

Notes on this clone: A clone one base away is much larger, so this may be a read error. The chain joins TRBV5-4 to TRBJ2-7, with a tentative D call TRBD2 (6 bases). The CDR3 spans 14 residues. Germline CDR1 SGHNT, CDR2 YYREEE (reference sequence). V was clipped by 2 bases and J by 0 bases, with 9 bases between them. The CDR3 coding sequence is TGTGCCAGCAGCTTTAGCGGAAGCTCCTACGAGCAGTACTTC. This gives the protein CASSFSGSSYEQYF.

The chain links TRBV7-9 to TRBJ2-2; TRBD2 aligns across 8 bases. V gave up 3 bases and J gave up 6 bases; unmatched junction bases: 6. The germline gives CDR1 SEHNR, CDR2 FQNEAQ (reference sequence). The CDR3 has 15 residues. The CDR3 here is CASSFPGTRPGELFF. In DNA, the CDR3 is TGTGCCAGCAGCTTCCCCGGGACTAGACCCGGGGAGCTGTTTTTT.

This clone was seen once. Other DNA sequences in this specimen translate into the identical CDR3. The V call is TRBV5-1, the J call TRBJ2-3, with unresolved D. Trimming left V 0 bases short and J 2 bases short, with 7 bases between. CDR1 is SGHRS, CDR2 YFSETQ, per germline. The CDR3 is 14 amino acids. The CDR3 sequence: CASSLGQLTDTQYF. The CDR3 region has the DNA TGCGCCAGCAGCTTGGGCCAGCTCACAGATACGCAGTATTTT. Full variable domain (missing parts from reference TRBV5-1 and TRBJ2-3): KAGVTQTPRYLIKTRGQQVTLSCSPISGHRSVSWYQQTPGQGLQFLFEYFSETQRNKGNFPGRFSGRQFSNSRSEMNVSTLELGDSALYLCASSLGQLTDTQYFGPGTRLTVL.

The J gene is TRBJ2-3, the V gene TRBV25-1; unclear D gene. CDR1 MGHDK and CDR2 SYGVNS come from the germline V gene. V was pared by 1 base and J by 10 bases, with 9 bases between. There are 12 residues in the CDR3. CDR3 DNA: TGTGCCAGCAGTGAATTGAATAGGGCGCAGTATTTT. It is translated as CASSELNRAQYF.

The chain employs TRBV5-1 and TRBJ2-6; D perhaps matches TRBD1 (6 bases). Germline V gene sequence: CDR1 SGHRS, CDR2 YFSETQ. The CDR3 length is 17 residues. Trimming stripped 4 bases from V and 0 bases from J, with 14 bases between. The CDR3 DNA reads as TGCGCCAGCAGCACTACAGGGACCTTCTCTGGGGCCAACGTCCTGACTTTC. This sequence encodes CASSTTGTFSGANVLTF.

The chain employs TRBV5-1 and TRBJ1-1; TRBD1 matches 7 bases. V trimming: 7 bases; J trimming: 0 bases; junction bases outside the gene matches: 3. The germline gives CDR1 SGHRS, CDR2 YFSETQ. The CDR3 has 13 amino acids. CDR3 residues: CASQQGLNTEAFF. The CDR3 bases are TGCGCCAGCCAACAGGGGCTGAACACTGAAGCTTTCTTT.

The CDR3 loop is CAWTPRTGRYEQYF. The CDR3 DNA sequence: TGTGCCTGGACCCCCCGGACAGGGAGGTACGAGCAGTACTTC. The J gene is TRBJ2-7, the V gene TRBV30; 8 bases line up with TRBD1. Germline V gene data show CDR1 as GTSNPN and CDR2 as SVGIG (reference sequence). The J segment lost 4 bases and the V segment lost 4 bases, leaving 9 bases of the junction unmatched. There are 14 residues in the CDR3.

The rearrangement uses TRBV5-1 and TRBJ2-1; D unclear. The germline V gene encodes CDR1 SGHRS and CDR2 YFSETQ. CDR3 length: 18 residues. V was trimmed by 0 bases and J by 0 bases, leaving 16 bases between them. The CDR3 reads CASSLGIYGRSSYNEQFF. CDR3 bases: TGCGCCAGCAGCTTGGGGATCTACGGGCGGAGCTCCTACAATGAGCAGTTCTTC. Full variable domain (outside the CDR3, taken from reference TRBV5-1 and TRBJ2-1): KAGVTQTPRYLIKTRGQQVTLSCSPISGHRSVSWYQQTPGQGLQFLFEYFSETQRNKGNFPGRFSGRQFSNSRSEMNVSTLELGDSALYLCASSLGIYGRSSYNEQFFGPGTRLTVL.

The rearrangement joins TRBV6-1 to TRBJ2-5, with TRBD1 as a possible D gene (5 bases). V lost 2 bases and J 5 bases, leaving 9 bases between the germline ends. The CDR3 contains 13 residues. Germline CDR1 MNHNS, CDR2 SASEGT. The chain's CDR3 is CASSERKGETQYF. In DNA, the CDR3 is TGTGCCAGCAGTGAAAGGAAGGGGGAGACCCAGTACTTC.

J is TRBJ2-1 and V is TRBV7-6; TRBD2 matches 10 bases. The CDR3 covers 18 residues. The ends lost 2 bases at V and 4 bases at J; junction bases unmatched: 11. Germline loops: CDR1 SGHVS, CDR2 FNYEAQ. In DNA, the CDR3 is TGTGCCAGCAGCTTACTTATAACTAGCGGGGCATCTTACAATGAGCAGTTCTTC. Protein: CASSLLITSGASYNEQFF.